The 12 T cell receptor beta chains presented below share a single source sample, sequenced in a study of OX40 agonist ivuxolimab in advanced cancers. The repertoire was sequenced with immunoSEQ multiplex PCR; TCRdb's copy has only in-frame clones and lacks some. Here the sample spans some 70,000 clones, about 83% being singletons. Sequencing used CD4+ or CD8+ T cells sorted from blood, obtained in a trial of the OX40 agonist ivuxolimab. These TCRs come from an adult with an advanced solid tumor such as melanoma, head and neck, liver or kidney cancer.

In its sample, this clone was seen once. The genes are TRBV19 and TRBJ1-2; TRBD1 matches 12 bases. V dropped 11 bases and J dropped 6; count of bases not matched to a gene: 13. The CDR3 extends over 15 amino acids. The germline gives CDR1 LNHDA, CDR2 SQIVND (reference sequence). DNA of the CDR3: TGTGCCGTCCCCGGGACAGGGGGCAGCCCGGATGGCTACACCTTC. Translating it yields CAVPGTGGSPDGYTF. Looking up the rest from reference TRBV19 and TRBJ1-2 gives the full variable domain: DGGITQSPKYLFRKEGQNVTLSCEQNLNHDAMYWYRQDPGQGLRLIYYSQIVNDFQKGDIAEGYSVSREKKESFPLTVTSAQKNPTAFYLCAVPGTGGSPDGYTFGSGTRLTVV.

The rearrangement joins TRBV29-1 to TRBJ1-1; 7 nucleotides align to TRBD1. This CDR3 has 13 residues. The ends lost 6 bases at V and 2 bases at J; junction bases unmatched: 6. Germline V gene lookup returns CDR1 SQVTM and CDR2 ANQGSEA. The DNA for the CDR3 is TGCAGCGTAACTTCAGGGGGTAACACTGAAGCTTTCTTT. Translated, it gives CSVTSGGNTEAFF.

This sequence joins TRBV11-2 and TRBJ2-5, with 11 bases fitting TRBD1. V lost 6 bases and J lost 5; bases outside the gene matches: 5. CDR3 length equals 14 residues. Germline-derived CDR1 and CDR2 are SGHAT and FQNNGV. The CDR3 DNA reads TGTGCCAGCAGAAGGACAGGGGGCACGGAGACCCAGTACTTC. Protein sequence: CASRRTGGTETQYF.

This clone was observed a handful of times. In DNA, the CDR3 is TGTGCCAGCAGCCAGGACAGAGTAGAAAAAGCTTTCTTT. Translated, it gives CASSQDRVEKAFF. The rearrangement uses TRBV16 and TRBJ1-1, with a weak D call TRBD1 (6 bases). Per the germline V gene, CDR1 is KGHSY and CDR2 is FQNENV. V lost 3 bases, J lost 9 bases, and 14 bases lay in between. The length of the CDR3 is 13 residues.

The chain employs TRBV6-5 and TRBJ2-7; 9 bases match TRBD1. Trimming removed 4 bases from V and 3 bases from J; junction bases left unmatched: 4. This CDR3 is built from 14 residues. Germline CDR1 MNHEY, CDR2 SVGAGI. CDR3 region: CASSLDRGHYEQYF. The CDR3 coding sequence is TGTGCCAGCAGTTTGGACAGGGGCCACTACGAGCAGTACTTC.

This rearrangement joins TRBV5-8 to TRBJ2-1, with 10 bases identical to TRBD2. V dropped 2 bases and J dropped 3; count of bases not matched to a gene: 2. CDR1 and CDR2 from the germline V gene are SGHTS and YDEGEE. The CDR3 runs to 15 residues. This CDR3 reads CASSFSGGFYNEQFF. In DNA, the CDR3 is TGTGCCAGCAGCTTTAGCGGGGGGTTCTACAATGAGCAGTTCTTC. Combining the CDR3 with reference TRBV5-8 and TRBJ2-1 gives the whole variable domain EAGVTQSPTHLIKTRGQQATLRCSPISGHTSVYWYQQALGLGLQFLLWYDEGEERNRGNFPPRFSGRQFPNYSSELNVNALELEDSALYLCASSFSGGFYNEQFFGPGTRLTVL.

Only one count was recorded for this clone. The chain uses TRBV29-1 and TRBJ1-4; no firm D call. Trimming removed 7 bases from V and 3 bases from J, with 15 bases in between. CDR1 and CDR2 from the germline V gene are SQVTM and ANQGSEA. This CDR3 has 14 residues. As DNA, the CDR3 is TGCAGCGCCCTGCTACAGATGGCTAATGAAAAACTGTTTTTT. As protein: CSALLQMANEKLFF.

This chain links TRBV10-3 with TRBJ2-5, with no clear D. This CDR3 comprises 11 residues. V shed 11 bases and J shed 3 bases, with 10 bases lying between them. The germline CDR1 and CDR2 sequences are ENHRY and SYGVKD. The CDR3, as DNA: TGTGCCTCTGCTAGGGAAGAGACCCAGTACTTC. This gives the protein CASAREETQYF.

The CDR3 loop is CASNRDSHQPQHF. Here the CDR3 DNA reads TGTGCCAGTAACAGGGACAGCCATCAGCCCCAGCATTTT. The chain links TRBV19 to TRBJ1-5, with 7 bases identical to TRBD1. J lost 5 bases, V lost 7 bases, and 5 bases had no gene match. The CDR3 spans 13 residues. Germline V gene sequence: CDR1 LNHDA, CDR2 SQIVND (reference sequence). The whole variable domain, filled in from reference TRBV19 and TRBJ1-5, reads DGGITQSPKYLFRKEGQNVTLSCEQNLNHDAMYWYRQDPGQGLRLIYYSQIVNDFQKGDIAEGYSVSREKKESFPLTVTSAQKNPTAFYLCASNRDSHQPQHFGDGTRLSIL.

The rearrangement uses TRBV6-1 and TRBJ2-7; 10 nucleotides align to TRBD1. Germline trimming cut 3 bases from V and 4 bases from J; bases unmatched to any gene: 3. Germline loops: CDR1 MNHNS, CDR2 SASEGT. This CDR3 contains 14 residues. DNA for the CDR3: TGTGCCAGCAGTGAGGCGGGACAGGGGTACGAGCAGTACTTC. Amino acid sequence: CASSEAGQGYEQYF.

The chain is built from TRBV19 and TRBJ2-1; TRBD1 agrees at 8 bases. The CDR3 is made up of 13 amino acids. V was clipped by 6 bases and J by 7 bases; unmatched bases: 5. Germline V lookup: CDR1 LNHDA, CDR2 SQIVND (reference sequence). CDR3 region: CASRRQGRNEQFF. CDR3 DNA: TGTGCCAGTAGGCGACAGGGGCGGAATGAGCAGTTCTTC.

This sequence joins TRBV5-4 and TRBJ1-1; no clear D. The CDR3 has 12 amino acids. V was trimmed by 0 bases and J by 8 bases, leaving 8 bases between them. Germline V gives CDR1 SGHNT, CDR2 YYREEE (reference sequence). The chain's CDR3 is CASSLGNWEAFF. DNA for the CDR3: TGTGCCAGCAGCTTGGGAAATTGGGAAGCTTTCTTT.